This TCR beta chain was captured in a study of patients and donors after allogeneic stem cell transplantation. The CDR3 has 15 residues. Germline V gene sequence: CDR1 SGHDT, CDR2 YYEEEE. The ends lost 4 bases at V and 8 bases at J; junction bases unmatched: 9. TCRdb re-called the RT-PCR reads through MiXCR, storing one row per CDR3 protein. Among 200,000 to 250,000 distinct CDR3 sequences listed, 14% were seen once. The clonotype was recovered from a human donor who was either an allogeneic HSCT recipient or a stem cell or donor lymphocyte infusion donor (not recorded which). It is not recorded whose cells these are; they may come from a transplant donor. The rearrangement joins TRBV5-6 to TRBJ2-1; 10 bases match TRBD1. The sample was blood, either unsorted or a sorted T cell fraction (not recorded which). CDR3 DNA: TGTGCCAGCAGCGTCGGGACAGGGGTCGGGGATGAGCAGTTCTTC. Amino acids: CASSVGTGVGDEQFF.